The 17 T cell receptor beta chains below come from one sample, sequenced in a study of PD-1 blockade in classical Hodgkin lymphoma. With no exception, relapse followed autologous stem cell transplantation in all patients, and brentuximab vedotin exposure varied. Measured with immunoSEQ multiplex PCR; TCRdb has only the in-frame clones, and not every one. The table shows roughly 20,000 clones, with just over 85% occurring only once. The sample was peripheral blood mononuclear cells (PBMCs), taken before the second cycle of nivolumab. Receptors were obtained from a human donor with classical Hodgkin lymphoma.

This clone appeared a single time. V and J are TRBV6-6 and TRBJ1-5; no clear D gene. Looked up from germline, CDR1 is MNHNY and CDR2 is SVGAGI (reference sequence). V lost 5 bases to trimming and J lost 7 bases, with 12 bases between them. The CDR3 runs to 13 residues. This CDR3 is CASSRTGPQPQHF. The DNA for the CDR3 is TGTGCCAGCAGTCGGACTGGGCCCCAGCCCCAGCATTTT.

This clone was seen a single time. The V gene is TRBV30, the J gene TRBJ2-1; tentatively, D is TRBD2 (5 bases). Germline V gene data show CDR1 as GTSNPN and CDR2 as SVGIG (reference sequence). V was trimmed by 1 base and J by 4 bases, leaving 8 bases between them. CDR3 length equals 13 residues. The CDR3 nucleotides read TGTGCCTGGAGTGACCGGGGATACAATGAGCAGTTCTTC. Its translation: CAWSDRGYNEQFF.

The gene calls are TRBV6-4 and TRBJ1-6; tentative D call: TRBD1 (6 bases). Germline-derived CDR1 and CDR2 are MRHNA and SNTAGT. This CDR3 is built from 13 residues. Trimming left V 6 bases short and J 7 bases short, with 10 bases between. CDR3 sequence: CASRDSANSPLHF. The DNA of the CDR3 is TGTGCCAGCAGGGACAGCGCAAATTCACCCCTCCACTTT.

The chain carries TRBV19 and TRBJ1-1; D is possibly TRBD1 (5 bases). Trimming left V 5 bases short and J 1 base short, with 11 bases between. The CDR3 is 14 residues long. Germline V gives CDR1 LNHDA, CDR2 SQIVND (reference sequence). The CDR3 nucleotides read TGTGCCAGTAGTGAAAGACAGAGGAACACTGAAGCTTTCTTT. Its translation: CASSERQRNTEAFF. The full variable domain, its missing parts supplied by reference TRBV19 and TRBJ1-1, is DGGITQSPKYLFRKEGQNVTLSCEQNLNHDAMYWYRQDPGQGLRLIYYSQIVNDFQKGDIAEGYSVSREKKESFPLTVTSAQKNPTAFYLCASSERQRNTEAFFGQGTRLTVV.

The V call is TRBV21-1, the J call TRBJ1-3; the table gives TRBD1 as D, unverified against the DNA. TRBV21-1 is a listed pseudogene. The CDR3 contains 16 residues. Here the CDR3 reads CASSKRTGMDGNTIYF. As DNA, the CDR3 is TGTGCCAGCAGCAAACGGACAGGGATGGATGGAAACACCATATATTTT.

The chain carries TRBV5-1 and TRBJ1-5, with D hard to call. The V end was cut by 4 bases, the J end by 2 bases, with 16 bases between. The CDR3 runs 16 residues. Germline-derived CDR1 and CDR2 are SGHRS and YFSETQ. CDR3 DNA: TGCGCCAGCAGCCCCAGCACGGGATCGGGCAATCAGCCCCAGCATTTT. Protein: CASSPSTGSGNQPQHF.

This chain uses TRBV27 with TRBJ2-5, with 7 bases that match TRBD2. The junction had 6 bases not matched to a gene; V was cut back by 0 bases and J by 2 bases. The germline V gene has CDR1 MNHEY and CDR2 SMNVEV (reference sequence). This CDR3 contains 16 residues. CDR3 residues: CASSLSAGEFQETQYF. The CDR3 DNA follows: TGTGCCAGCAGTTTATCTGCGGGGGAGTTTCAAGAGACCCAGTACTTC.

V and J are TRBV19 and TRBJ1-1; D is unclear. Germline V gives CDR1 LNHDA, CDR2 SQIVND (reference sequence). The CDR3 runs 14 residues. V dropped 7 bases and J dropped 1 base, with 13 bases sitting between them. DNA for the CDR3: TGTGCCAGTATCGAAACAGAAAAGAACACTGAAGCTTTCTTT. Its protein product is CASIETEKNTEAFF.

The CDR3 sequence is CATSRDHTGEQYF. CDR3 in DNA: TGTGCCACCAGCAGAGATCACACGGGGGAGCAGTACTTC. The chain links TRBV15 to TRBJ2-7; possibly TRBD2 for D (5 bases). The V gene's germline CDR1 is LNHNV and CDR2 YYDKDF (reference sequence). The CDR3 has 13 amino acids. V was pared by 0 bases and J by 7 bases, with 10 bases between.

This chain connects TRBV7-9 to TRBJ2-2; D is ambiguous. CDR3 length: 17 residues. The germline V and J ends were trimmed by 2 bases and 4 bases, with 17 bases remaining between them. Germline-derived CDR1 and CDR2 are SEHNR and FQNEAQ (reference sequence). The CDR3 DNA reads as TGTGCCAGCAGCTTACCCCTCGGCCTGCTGGGCACCGGGGAGCTGTTTTTT. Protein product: CASSLPLGLLGTGELFF.

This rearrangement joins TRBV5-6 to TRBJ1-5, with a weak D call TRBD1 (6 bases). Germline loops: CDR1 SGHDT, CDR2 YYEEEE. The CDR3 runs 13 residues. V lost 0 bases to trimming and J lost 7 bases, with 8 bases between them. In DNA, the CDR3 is TGTGCCAGCAGCTTGGACGGGGGCCAGCCCCAGCATTTT. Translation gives CASSLDGGQPQHF.

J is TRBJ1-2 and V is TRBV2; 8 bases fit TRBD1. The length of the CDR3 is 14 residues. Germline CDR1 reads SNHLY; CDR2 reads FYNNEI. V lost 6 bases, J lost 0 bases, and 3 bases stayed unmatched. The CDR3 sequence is CASRRTGTNYGYTF. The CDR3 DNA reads TGTGCCAGCAGGAGGACAGGGACTAACTATGGCTACACCTTC.

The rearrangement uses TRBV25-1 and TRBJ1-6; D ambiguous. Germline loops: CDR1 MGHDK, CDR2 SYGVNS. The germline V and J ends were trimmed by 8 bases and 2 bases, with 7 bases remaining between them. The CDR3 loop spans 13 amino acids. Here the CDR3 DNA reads TGTGCCAGCGGATGGGCCTATAATTCACCCCTCCACTTT. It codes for CASGWAYNSPLHF.

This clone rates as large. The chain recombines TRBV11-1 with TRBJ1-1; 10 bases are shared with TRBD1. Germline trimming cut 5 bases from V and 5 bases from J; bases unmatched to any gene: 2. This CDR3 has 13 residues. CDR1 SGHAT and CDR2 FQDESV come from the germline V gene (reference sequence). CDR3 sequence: CASSPGQGTEAFF. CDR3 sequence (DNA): TGTGCCAGCAGCCCGGGACAGGGGACTGAAGCTTTCTTT.

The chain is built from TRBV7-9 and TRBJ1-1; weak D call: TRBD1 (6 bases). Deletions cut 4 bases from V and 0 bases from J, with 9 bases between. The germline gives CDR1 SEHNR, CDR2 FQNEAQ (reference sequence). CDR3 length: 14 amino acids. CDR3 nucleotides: TGTGCCAGCAGCTGGGACAACATGAACACTGAAGCTTTCTTT. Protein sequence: CASSWDNMNTEAFF.

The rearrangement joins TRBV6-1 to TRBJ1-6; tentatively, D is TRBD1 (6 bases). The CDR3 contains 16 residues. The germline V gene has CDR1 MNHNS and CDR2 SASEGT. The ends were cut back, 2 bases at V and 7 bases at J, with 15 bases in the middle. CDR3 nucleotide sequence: TGTGCCAGCAGTGAATTGGGAGTCGGACAGAATTCACCCCTCCACTTT. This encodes CASSELGVGQNSPLHF.

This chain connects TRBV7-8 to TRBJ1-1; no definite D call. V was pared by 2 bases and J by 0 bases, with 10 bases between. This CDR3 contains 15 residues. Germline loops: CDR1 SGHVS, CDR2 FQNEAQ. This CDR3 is CASSLTGLMNTEAFF. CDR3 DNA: TGTGCCAGCAGCTTAACGGGATTAATGAACACTGAAGCTTTCTTT.